The T cell receptor (beta chain) under discussion was sequenced for a study of graft-versus-host responses after intestinal transplantation. Profiled with immunoSEQ multiplex PCR; TCRdb holds only in-frame clones, not every one. The table shows 9,500 to 15,000 clones, with about four fifths occurring only once. Comment on this clone: The target antigen is unknown.

The CDR3 loop spans 14 amino acids. The germline V gene has CDR1 SEHNR and CDR2 FQNEAQ (reference sequence). V lost 9 bases, J lost 0 bases, and 15 bases lay in between. Study findings and constraints: The presence of high graft-versus-host to host-versus-graft clonal ratios in allografts characterized patients with graft-donor T cell macrochimerism.

The sequence derives from a human patient who received an intestinal transplant, so some T cells may come from the graft donor. Sample: PBMCs, taken approximately 120 days after transplant. This chain links TRBV7-9 with TRBJ2-7; perhaps TRBD1 as D (6 bases). The CDR3 here is CASSRDTHSYEQYF. Written as DNA, the CDR3 is TGTGCCAGTAGCCGGGACACTCACTCCTACGAGCAGTACTTC.